The clone carrying this T cell receptor beta chain was counted between two and nine times. MiXCR, run by TCRdb on the RT-PCR reads, gives a single entry per CDR3 protein. In the table there are 900,000 to 1,000,000 distinct CDR3 sequences, more than 15% of which are singletons. The sample belongs to a study of patients and donors after allogeneic stem cell transplantation. This CDR3 contains 17 residues. Germline V lookup: CDR1 KGHDR, CDR2 SFDVKD. J gave up 4 bases and V 5 bases, and 12 bases lay outside the gene matches. Sequencing was carried out using blood, either unsorted or a sorted T cell fraction (not recorded which). The receptor comes from a human donor who was either an allogeneic HSCT recipient or a stem cell or donor lymphocyte infusion donor (not recorded which). It is not recorded whose cells these are; they may come from a transplant donor. The chain couples TRBV24-1 to TRBJ2-5; 10 nucleotides match TRBD1. In DNA, the CDR3 is TGTGCCACCAGTGTAAGGGCGGGACAGGGGTCGGGAGAGACCCAGTACTTC. Its protein is CATSVRAGQGSGETQYF.